The text below deals with one T cell receptor (beta chain). These data come from a study of immune heterogeneity within non-small cell lung tumors. Trimming left V 6 bases short and J 0 bases short, with 12 bases between. CDR1 and CDR2 from the germline V gene are KGHSH and LQKENI. The CDR3 runs to 15 residues. Using 32 V and 13 J primers, multiplex PCR amplified TCR beta CDR3. TCRdb reprocessed the multiplex PCR reads with MiXCR, giving one entry per CDR3 protein. Here the sample spans some 11,000 distinct CDR3 sequences, just under 30% being singletons. The template consisted of bulk tumor genomic DNA, with roughly 0.55 ug used per sample. Each primary tumor yielded several biopsies, collected far apart from one another at surgery. Each patient presented with untreated, newly diagnosed non-small cell lung cancer and received curative surgery.

V gene TRBV18 combines with J gene TRBJ2-1, with D possibly matching TRBD2 (5 bases). The TCR sequence derives from a woman in her fifties or sixties with non-small cell lung cancer. Material for sequencing was lung tumor tissue. The CDR3 here is CASSEELDSYNEQFF. The CDR3, as DNA: TGTGCCAGCTCCGAAGAACTAGACTCCTACAATGAGCAGTTCTTC.